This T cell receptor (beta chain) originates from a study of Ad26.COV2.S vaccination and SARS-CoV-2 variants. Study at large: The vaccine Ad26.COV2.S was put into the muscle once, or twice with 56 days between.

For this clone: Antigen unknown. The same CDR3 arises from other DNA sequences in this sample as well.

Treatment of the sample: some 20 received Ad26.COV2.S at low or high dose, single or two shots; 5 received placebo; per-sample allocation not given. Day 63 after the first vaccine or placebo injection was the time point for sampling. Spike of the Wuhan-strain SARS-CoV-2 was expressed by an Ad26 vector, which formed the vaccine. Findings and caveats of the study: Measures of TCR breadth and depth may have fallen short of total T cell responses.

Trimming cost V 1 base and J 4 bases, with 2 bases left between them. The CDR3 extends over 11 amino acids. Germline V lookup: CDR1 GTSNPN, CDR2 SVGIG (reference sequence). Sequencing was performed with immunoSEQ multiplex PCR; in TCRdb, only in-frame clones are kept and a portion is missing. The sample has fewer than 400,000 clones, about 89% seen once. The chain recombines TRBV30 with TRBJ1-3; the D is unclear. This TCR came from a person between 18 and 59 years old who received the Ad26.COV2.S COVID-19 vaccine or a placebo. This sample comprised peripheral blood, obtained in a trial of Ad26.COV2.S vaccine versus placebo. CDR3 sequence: CAWSGGNTIYF. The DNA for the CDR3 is TGTGCCTGGAGTGGGGGAAACACCATATATTTT.